This section outlines one T cell receptor beta chain sequence together with its context. This sample was taken from a study of cytomegalovirus exposure and HLA in healthy donors. Deletions cut 3 bases from V and 3 bases from J, with 12 bases between. Germline V CDR1 and CDR2: SEHNR, FQNEAQ (reference sequence). The CDR3 has 14 residues. The PCR employed 60 Vbeta primers together with 13 Jbeta primers. The repertoire was sequenced with immunoSEQ multiplex PCR; TCRdb's copy has only in-frame clones and lacks some. This table holds over 100,000 clones, 70% to 90% found once. The specimen sequenced was PBMCs. The sequence was obtained from a man aged 35-49 years in good health and CMV-seronegative. V usage is TRBV7-9 and J usage is TRBJ2-7; no firm D call. DNA of the CDR3: TGTGCCAGCAGCTTCGAACAGATGATCTACGAGCAGTACTTC. It codes for CASSFEQMIYEQYF. The full variable domain, in which reference TRBV7-9 and TRBJ2-7 provide the parts outside the CDR3, is DTGVSQNPRHKITKRGQNVTFRCDPISEHNRLYWYRQTLGQGPEFLTYFQNEAQLEKSRLLSDRFSAERPKGSFSTLEIQRTEQGDSAMYLCASSFEQMIYEQYFGPGTRLTVT.